This T cell receptor beta chain was retrieved from a study of blood T cell repertoires in COVID-19. As for the study in general: PBMCs, B-cell-depleted T cells, or T cells were the source of the cDNA or gDNA that made up the material.

This CDR3 comprises 13 residues. From germline, CDR1 is LNHDA and CDR2 SQIVND (reference sequence). Trimming took 5 bases from V and 2 from J, leaving 9 bases between them. The table came from immunoSEQ multiplex PCR; TCRdb's copy has only in-frame clones and leaves some out. The sample contains about 30,000 clones, about 70% of which appear only once. Material for sequencing was peripheral blood. This chain joins TRBV19 and TRBJ2-5, with unresolved D. This receptor was identified in a human donor in a cohort sampled during active COVID-19. For the CDR3, the DNA is TGTGCCAGTAGTCCATACCTACAAGAGACCCAGTACTTC. As protein: CASSPYLQETQYF.